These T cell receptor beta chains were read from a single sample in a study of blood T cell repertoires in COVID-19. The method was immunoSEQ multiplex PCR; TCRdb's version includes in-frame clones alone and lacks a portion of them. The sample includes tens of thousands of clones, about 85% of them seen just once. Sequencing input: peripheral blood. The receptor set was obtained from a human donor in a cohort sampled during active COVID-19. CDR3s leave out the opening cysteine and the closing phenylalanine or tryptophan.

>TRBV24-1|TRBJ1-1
ATSDWGLKTEAF
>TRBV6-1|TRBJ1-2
ASSEDSTGLQVYGYT
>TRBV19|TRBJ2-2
ASSMGPSTGELF
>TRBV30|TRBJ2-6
AWSQPLPGQGAQGANVLT
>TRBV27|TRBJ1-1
ASSFEASTGNTEAF
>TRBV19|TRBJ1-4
ASSAETGSNEKLF
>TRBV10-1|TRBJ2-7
ASSESALAGGPGEQY
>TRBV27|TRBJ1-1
ASANSYTEAF
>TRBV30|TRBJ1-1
AWSSLSPNTEAF
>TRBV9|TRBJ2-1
ASSVGLAGGPSYNEQF
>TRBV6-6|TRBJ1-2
ASIEGTGWHGYT
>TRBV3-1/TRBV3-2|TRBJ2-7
ASSPPARTNSYEQY
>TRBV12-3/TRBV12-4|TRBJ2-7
ASSPTGGYEQY
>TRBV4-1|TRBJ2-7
ASSQQQSTGGTTYEQY
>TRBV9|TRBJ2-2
ASSVQLAGPVLTGELF
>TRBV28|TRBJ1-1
ASSLIRGAGSEAF
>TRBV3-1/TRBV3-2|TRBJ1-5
ASSPINQDRGKNQPQH
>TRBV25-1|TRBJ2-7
ASSPGQGSEQY
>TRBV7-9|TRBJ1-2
ASSLTGPNYGYT
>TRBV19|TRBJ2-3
ASNSRDYNTDTQY
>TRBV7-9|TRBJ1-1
ASRQGTRAF
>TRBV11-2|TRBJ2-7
ASSLGDSAVSYEQY
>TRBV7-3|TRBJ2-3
ASSSTSGGGTDTQY
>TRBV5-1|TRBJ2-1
ASSTRQGRGNEQF
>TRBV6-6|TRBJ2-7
ASKLRETQY
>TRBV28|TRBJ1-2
ASSSGDLYGYT
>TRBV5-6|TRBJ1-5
ASSAYLGGNQPQH
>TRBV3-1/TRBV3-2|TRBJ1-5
ASAQATGNQPQH
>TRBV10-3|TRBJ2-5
AISELERGGLETQY
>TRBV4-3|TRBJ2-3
ASSRLAGGKADTQY
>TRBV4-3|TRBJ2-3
ASSQVVGVDTQY
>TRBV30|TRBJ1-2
VWSARTGDGYT
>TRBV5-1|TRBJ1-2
ASSLGGQGYGYT
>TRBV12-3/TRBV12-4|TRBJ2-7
ASRPTGVYEQY
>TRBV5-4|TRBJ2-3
ASSSGLAQTDTQY
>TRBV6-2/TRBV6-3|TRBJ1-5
ASSLTEYSNQPQH
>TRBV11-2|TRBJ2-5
ASSSSLAVWKETQY
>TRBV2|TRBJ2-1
ASYPGNQEHNEQF
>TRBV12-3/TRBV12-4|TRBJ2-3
ASTPRVTDTQY
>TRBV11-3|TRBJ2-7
ASSLRQGAYEQY
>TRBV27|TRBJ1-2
ASSFGTGASFSPSYGYT
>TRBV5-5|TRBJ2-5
ASSLGGRGETQY
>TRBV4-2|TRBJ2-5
ASSPGTGGSETQY
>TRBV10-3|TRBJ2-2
AISGLAGGPDTGELF
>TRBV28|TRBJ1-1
ASSLGVTGTGKAEAF
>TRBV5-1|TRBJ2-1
ASSLVTSGSRGQF
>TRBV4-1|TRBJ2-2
ASSLAGGPFHTGELF
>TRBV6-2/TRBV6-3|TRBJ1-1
ASSYMSTEAF
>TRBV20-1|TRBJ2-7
SARDYYEQY
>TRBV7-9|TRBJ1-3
ASREGDVRGNTIY
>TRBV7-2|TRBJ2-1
ASSSWTSGRTIEQF